This TCR beta chain was profiled in a study of identical twins. Using its own MiXCR run on the 5' RACE reads, TCRdb lists one record per CDR3 protein. This sample has hundreds of thousands of distinct CDR3 sequences, with around a sixth found just once. Germline CDR1 is DFQATT and CDR2 is SNEGSKA (reference sequence). This CDR3 has 13 amino acids. Between the trimmed V and J ends, which lost 3 bases and 1 base, there was a span of 8 bases. All of the donors were Caucasians in good health. This clonotype was counted a few times. Its antigen is not known. A much larger clone differs by one base, so this may be a read error. Study results and limitations: Conclusions rested on cross-sectional statistics rather than following the same donors.

These data also formed part of another study, on T cells expressing NK-cell markers. This second study says: Repertoires of TCR beta were obtained from T cells sorted as CD3+CD56+NKG2C+, CD3+CD56+NKG2C- and CD3+CD56-NKG2C+.

V gene TRBV20-1 combines with J gene TRBJ2-3; possibly TRBD2 for D (5 bases). The sequenced material came from PBMCs. The TCR sequence derives from a woman younger than 35 in good health. The CDR3 DNA reads TGCAGTGCTAGCGGGAATGGCACAGATACGCAGTATTTT. It specifies CSASGNGTDTQYF.